One sample yielded the 5 T cell receptor beta chains listed below, sequenced in a study of response to subunit inactivated influenza vaccine. TCRdb reprocessed the RT-PCR reads via MiXCR and lists one record per CDR3 protein. Here the sample spans under 750,000 distinct CDR3 sequences, approximately 12% being singletons. Sequenced here: PBMCs from blood, sampled on the day of vaccination. The receptor source for this set is a man aged 50 to 60 who received an inactivated influenza vaccine.

The rearrangement joins TRBV7-9 to TRBJ2-1; D uncertain. Between the trimmed V and J ends, which lost 5 bases and 1 base, there was a span of 12 bases. The germline V gene encodes CDR1 SEHNR and CDR2 FQNEAQ (reference sequence). The CDR3 totals 15 residues. CDR3 loop: CASSPGSLSYNEQFF. CDR3 coding DNA: TGTGCCAGCAGCCCCGGTTCACTATCCTACAATGAGCAGTTCTTC.

CDR3 region: CASSFWVGGYNEQFF. As DNA, the CDR3 is TGTGCCAGCAGCTTTTGGGTTGGGGGGTACAATGAGCAGTTCTTC. The chain employs TRBV5-5 and TRBJ2-1; tentative D call: TRBD2 (6 bases). Germline V gives CDR1 SGHKS, CDR2 YYEKEE (reference sequence). V lost 2 bases to trimming and J lost 4 bases, with 13 bases between them. This CDR3 comprises 15 residues.

This clonotype was recorded a few times. The rearrangement links TRBV19 to TRBJ1-2; no firm D call. CDR3 length equals 11 residues. Germline V gives CDR1 LNHDA, CDR2 SQIVND (reference sequence). The ends were cut back, 5 bases at V and 3 bases at J, with 4 bases in the middle. This CDR3 reads CASSDDYGYTF. CDR3 sequence (DNA): TGTGCCAGTAGTGACGACTATGGCTACACCTTC.

This chain links TRBV7-9 with TRBJ1-6; the D is unclear. Per germline, CDR1 SEHNR and CDR2 FQNEAQ (reference sequence). V gave up 0 bases and J gave up 8 bases, with 8 bases separating them. The CDR3 loop spans 14 amino acids. The CDR3 bases are TGTGCCAGCAGCTTAGCGCGGGTTTATTCACCCCTCCACTTT. Its protein product is CASSLARVYSPLHF.

This clonotype was recorded a few times. The genes are TRBV4-2 and TRBJ1-1, with D possibly being TRBD1 (6 bases). CDR3 length: 16 amino acids. CDR1 and CDR2 (germline): LGHNA, YNFKEQ. V gave up 6 bases and J gave up 1 base, with 18 bases separating them. CDR3 bases: TGTGCCAGCAGTGCCAGCCCGGGGGCGAAGAACACTGAAGCTTTCTTT. Its translation: CASSASPGAKNTEAFF.